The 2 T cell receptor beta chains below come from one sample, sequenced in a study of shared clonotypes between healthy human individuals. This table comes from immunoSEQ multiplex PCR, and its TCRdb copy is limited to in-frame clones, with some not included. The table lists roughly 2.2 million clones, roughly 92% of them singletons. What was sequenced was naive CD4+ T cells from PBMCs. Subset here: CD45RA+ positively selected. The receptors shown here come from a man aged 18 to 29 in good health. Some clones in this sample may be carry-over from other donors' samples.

The CDR3 sequence is CASSPDRAGNTIYF. The CDR3 DNA sequence: TGTGCCAGCAGTCCGGACAGGGCTGGAAACACCATATATTTT. The chain employs TRBV2 and TRBJ1-3, with 8 positions matching TRBD1. Germline loops: CDR1 SNHLY, CDR2 FYNNEI. This CDR3 has 14 residues. V shed 5 bases, J shed 2 bases, and the junction held 2 bases outside the gene matches.

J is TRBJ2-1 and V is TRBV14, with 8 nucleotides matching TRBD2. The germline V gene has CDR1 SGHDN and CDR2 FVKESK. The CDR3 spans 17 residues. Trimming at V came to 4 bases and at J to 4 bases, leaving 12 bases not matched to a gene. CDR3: CASSRVVGGRRYNEQFF. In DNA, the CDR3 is TGTGCCAGCAGCCGAGTAGTCGGCGGGAGGAGGTACAATGAGCAGTTCTTC. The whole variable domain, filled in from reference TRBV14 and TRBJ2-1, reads EAGVTQFPSHSVIEKGQTVTLRCDPISGHDNLYWYRRVMGKEIKFLLHFVKESKQDESGMPNNRFLAERTGGTYSTLKVQPAELEDSGVYFCASSRVVGGRRYNEQFFGPGTRLTVL.